This TCR beta chain stems from a study of T-cell memory formation after mild COVID-19. Background on the study: Largely, TCR clusters stayed within a single donor. Study conclusions and caveats: Most CD4+ clones that shrank were in CM and EM, while CD8+ ones turned up in EMRA. Detection of some responders pre-infection suggested pre-existing cross-reactive memory T cells participated. CD4/CD8 balance characterized clones contracting day 15 to 85, and CD4+ skew characterized later expanders.

Germline V gives CDR1 DFQATT, CDR2 SNEGSKA (reference sequence). This CDR3 has 12 amino acids. Trimming cost V 6 bases and J 3 bases, with 10 bases left between them. TCRdb re-called the 5' RACE reads through MiXCR, storing one row per CDR3 protein. The sample has about 250,000 distinct CDR3 sequences, over 15% seen once. In the case of this clonotype: Its target is not known.

The J gene is TRBJ2-3, the V gene TRBV20-1; a possible D gene is TRBD2 (5 bases). Sequenced: PBMCs or a T cell subset sorted from them (not recorded which). The source of this sequence is an adult woman who had mild COVID-19 (a few samples of this study predate the infection). Cell type and time point are not known. The CDR3 coding sequence is TGCAGTGCCCCGGGAAGGACAGATACGCAGTATTTT. Its translation is CSAPGRTDTQYF.